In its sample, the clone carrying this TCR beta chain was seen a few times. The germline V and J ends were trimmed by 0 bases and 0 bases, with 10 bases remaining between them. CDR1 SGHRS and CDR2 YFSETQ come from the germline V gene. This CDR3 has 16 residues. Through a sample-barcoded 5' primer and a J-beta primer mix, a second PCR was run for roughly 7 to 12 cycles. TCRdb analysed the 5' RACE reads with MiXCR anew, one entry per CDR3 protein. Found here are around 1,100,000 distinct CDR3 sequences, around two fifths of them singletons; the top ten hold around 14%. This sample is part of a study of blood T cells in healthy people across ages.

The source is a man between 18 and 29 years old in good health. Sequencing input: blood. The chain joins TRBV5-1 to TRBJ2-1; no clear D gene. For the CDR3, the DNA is TGCGCCAGCAGCTTGGCCAATGACCCCTCCTACAATGAGCAGTTCTTC. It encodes CASSLANDPSYNEQFF.